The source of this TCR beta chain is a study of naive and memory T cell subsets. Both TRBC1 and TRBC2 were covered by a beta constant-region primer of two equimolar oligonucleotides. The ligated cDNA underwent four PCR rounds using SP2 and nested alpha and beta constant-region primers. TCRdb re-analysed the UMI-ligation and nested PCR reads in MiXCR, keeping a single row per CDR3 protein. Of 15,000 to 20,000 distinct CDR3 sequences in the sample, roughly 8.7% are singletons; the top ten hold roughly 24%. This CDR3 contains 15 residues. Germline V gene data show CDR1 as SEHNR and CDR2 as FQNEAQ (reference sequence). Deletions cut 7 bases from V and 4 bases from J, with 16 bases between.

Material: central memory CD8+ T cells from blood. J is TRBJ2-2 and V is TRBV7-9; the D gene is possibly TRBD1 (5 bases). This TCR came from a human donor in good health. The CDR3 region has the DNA TGTGCCAGCAACCGCCCAGGGATCGGCACCGGGGAGCTGTTTTTT. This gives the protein CASNRPGIGTGELFF.